This is a list of T cell receptor beta chains from one sample in a study of control samples from healthy donors and cancer patients. Profiled with immunoSEQ multiplex PCR; TCRdb holds only in-frame clones, not every one. The sample includes about 140,000 clones, almost 90% of them seen just once. Source material: blood. These receptors were taken from a man between 18 and 35 years old in good health. Each CDR3 is given with its conserved first and last residue. D genes are given only for firm matches. A row's size may be missing; if present it is once, few, many or a size class.

v_call: TRBV19
clone_size: NA
j_call: TRBJ2-1
d_call: TRBD2
cdr3_aa: CASSIGGGPYNEQFF
cdr3_nt: TGTGCCAGTAGTATCGGGGGGGGCCCCTACAATGAGCAGTTCTTC

v_call: TRBV28
clone_size: NA
j_call: TRBJ2-4
d_call: NA
cdr3_aa: CASSFSQNIQYF
cdr3_nt: TGTGCCAGCAGCTTTTCCCAAAACATTCAGTACTTC

v_call: TRBV9
clone_size: NA
j_call: TRBJ2-3
d_call: TRBD1
cdr3_aa: CASSRDRGLDTQYF
cdr3_nt: TGTGCCAGCAGCCGGGACAGGGGCTTAGATACGCAGTATTTT

v_call: TRBV7-2
clone_size: NA
j_call: TRBJ2-5
d_call: NA
cdr3_aa: CASSLGGPPTQYF
cdr3_nt: TGTGCCAGCAGCTTAGGGGGACCCCCGACCCAGTACTTC

v_call: TRBV6-5
clone_size: NA
j_call: TRBJ2-5
d_call: TRBD1
cdr3_aa: CASSDTGAGETQYF
cdr3_nt: TGTGCCAGCAGCGATACAGGGGCCGGGGAGACCCAGTACTTC

v_call: TRBV7-2
clone_size: NA
j_call: TRBJ2-7
d_call: TRBD1
cdr3_aa: CASSPGTAYSYEQYF
cdr3_nt: TGTGCCAGCAGCCCGGGGACAGCCTATTCCTACGAGCAGTACTTC

v_call: TRBV7-9
clone_size: NA
j_call: TRBJ2-7
d_call: NA
cdr3_aa: CASSLEVSYEQYF
cdr3_nt: TGTGCCAGCAGCTTAGAAGTGTCCTACGAGCAGTACTTC

v_call: TRBV5-4
clone_size: few
j_call: TRBJ1-5
d_call: NA
cdr3_aa: CASSLGGLANQPQHF
cdr3_nt: TGTGCCAGCAGCCTCGGTGGTTTAGCAAATCAGCCCCAGCATTTT

v_call: TRBV4-2
clone_size: once
j_call: TRBJ2-1
d_call: TRBD1
cdr3_aa: CASSIETGVRNEQFF
cdr3_nt: TGTGCCAGCAGCATCGAGACAGGGGTTAGGAATGAGCAGTTCTTC

v_call: TRBV3-1/TRBV3-2
clone_size: NA
j_call: TRBJ2-2
d_call: NA
cdr3_aa: CASSAAWVSTGELFF
cdr3_nt: TGTGCCAGCAGCGCTGCGTGGGTGAGCACCGGGGAGCTGTTTTTT

v_call: TRBV19
clone_size: NA
j_call: TRBJ1-4
d_call: NA
cdr3_aa: CASSEIQGSAEKLFF
cdr3_nt: TGTGCCAGTAGTGAAATTCAGGGCAGTGCTGAAAAACTGTTTTTT

v_call: TRBV14
clone_size: NA
j_call: TRBJ2-1
d_call: TRBD1
cdr3_aa: CASSHNYETGMNEQFF
cdr3_nt: TGTGCCAGCAGCCATAATTATGAGACAGGGATGAATGAGCAGTTCTTC

v_call: TRBV2
clone_size: NA
j_call: TRBJ2-3
d_call: TRBD2
cdr3_aa: CANTRGGGTTDTQYF
cdr3_nt: TGTGCCAATACGAGGGGCGGGGGTACTACAGATACGCAGTATTTT

v_call: TRBV6-5
clone_size: NA
j_call: TRBJ1-5
d_call: TRBD1
cdr3_aa: CASSLLGGAAQPQHF
cdr3_nt: TGTGCCAGCAGTCTCTTAGGGGGCGCGGCTCAGCCCCAGCATTTT

v_call: TRBV19
clone_size: few
j_call: TRBJ2-7
d_call: NA
cdr3_aa: CASSALNRDGYEQYF
cdr3_nt: TGTGCCAGTAGTGCCCTTAACCGGGACGGATACGAGCAGTACTTC

v_call: TRBV24-1
clone_size: NA
j_call: TRBJ2-3
d_call: TRBD1
cdr3_aa: CATSERGGRPADTQYF
cdr3_nt: TGTGCCACCAGTGAACGAGGGGGCCGACCCGCAGATACGCAGTATTTT

v_call: TRBV29-1
clone_size: NA
j_call: TRBJ1-2
d_call: NA
cdr3_aa: CSMQDPLDLGGYTF
cdr3_nt: TGCAGCATGCAGGACCCCCTAGACCTAGGTGGCTACACCTTC

v_call: TRBV28
clone_size: NA
j_call: TRBJ2-5
d_call: NA
cdr3_aa: CASSLGGGEETQYF
cdr3_nt: TGTGCCAGCAGTTTGGGGGGTGGAGAAGAGACCCAGTACTTC

v_call: TRBV7-6
clone_size: NA
j_call: TRBJ2-7
d_call: NA
cdr3_aa: CASSLQQGGTYEQYF
cdr3_nt: TGTGCCAGCAGCTTGCAACAGGGAGGGACCTACGAGCAGTACTTC

v_call: TRBV4-3
clone_size: NA
j_call: TRBJ1-2
d_call: TRBD1
cdr3_aa: CASSQDSRGRYGYTF
cdr3_nt: TGCGCCAGCAGCCAAGATTCCAGGGGGAGGTATGGCTACACCTTC

v_call: TRBV25-1
clone_size: NA
j_call: TRBJ2-7
d_call: TRBD2
cdr3_aa: CASSGLTTGGGEQYF
cdr3_nt: TGTGCCAGCAGTGGCCTTACGACGGGGGGTGGAGAGCAGTACTTC

v_call: TRBV9
clone_size: NA
j_call: TRBJ2-5
d_call: NA
cdr3_aa: CASSAAGRMKETQYF
cdr3_nt: TGTGCCAGCAGCGCTGCGGGAAGGATGAAAGAGACCCAGTACTTC

v_call: TRBV19
clone_size: once
j_call: TRBJ2-3
d_call: TRBD2
cdr3_aa: CASTAGGTSGGDTQYF
cdr3_nt: TGTGCCAGTACCGCCGGCGGGACTAGCGGGGGGGATACGCAGTATTTT

v_call: TRBV4-3
clone_size: NA
j_call: TRBJ2-2
d_call: NA
cdr3_aa: CASSQWQGDAGELFF
cdr3_nt: TGCGCCAGCAGCCAATGGCAGGGCGACGCCGGGGAGCTGTTTTTT

v_call: TRBV3-1/TRBV3-2
clone_size: once
j_call: TRBJ2-3
d_call: NA
cdr3_aa: CASTGAAAPDTQYF
cdr3_nt: TGTGCCAGCACCGGGGCGGCCGCTCCAGATACGCAGTATTTT

v_call: TRBV4-3
clone_size: NA
j_call: TRBJ2-1
d_call: TRBD2
cdr3_aa: CASSQRETSGAIGEQFF
cdr3_nt: TGCGCCAGCAGCCAGAGGGAGACTAGCGGGGCAATCGGGGAGCAGTTCTTC

v_call: TRBV2
clone_size: NA
j_call: TRBJ2-5
d_call: NA
cdr3_aa: CASSDLSGQETQYF
cdr3_nt: TGTGCCAGCAGTGACTTATCGGGCCAAGAGACCCAGTACTTC

v_call: TRBV7-9
clone_size: NA
j_call: TRBJ2-1
d_call: NA
cdr3_aa: CASSLLAASYNEQFF
cdr3_nt: TGTGCCAGCAGCTTATTGGCGGCCTCCTACAATGAGCAGTTCTTC

v_call: TRBV21-1
clone_size: NA
j_call: TRBJ2-7
d_call: NA
cdr3_aa: CASSKVCGRVTYEQYF
cdr3_nt: TGTGCCAGCAGCAAAGTGTGTGGCAGAGTCACCTACGAGCAGTACTTC

v_call: TRBV28
clone_size: once
j_call: TRBJ1-1
d_call: NA
cdr3_aa: CASSLLRPTEAFF
cdr3_nt: TGTGCCAGCAGTTTATTAAGGCCCACTGAAGCTTTCTTT

v_call: TRBV28
clone_size: NA
j_call: TRBJ1-1
d_call: NA
cdr3_aa: CASSLERDTEAFF
cdr3_nt: TGTGCCAGCAGTTTAGAAAGGGACACTGAAGCTTTCTTT

v_call: TRBV9
clone_size: NA
j_call: TRBJ1-6
d_call: TRBD1
cdr3_aa: CASSVGAGTGNSPLHF
cdr3_nt: TGTGCCAGCAGCGTAGGGGCCGGGACAGGTAATTCACCCCTCCACTTT

v_call: TRBV10-3
clone_size: NA
j_call: TRBJ1-1
d_call: NA
cdr3_aa: CAISQTGTLNTEAFF
cdr3_nt: TGTGCCATCAGTCAAACAGGGACCCTGAACACTGAAGCTTTCTTT

v_call: TRBV5-3
clone_size: NA
j_call: TRBJ1-4
d_call: NA
cdr3_aa: CAESRTNEKLFF
cdr3_nt: TGTGCCGAGAGCAGAACTAATGAAAAACTGTTTTTT

v_call: TRBV4-1
clone_size: NA
j_call: TRBJ2-2
d_call: NA
cdr3_aa: CASSQDPGTWNTGELFF
cdr3_nt: TGCGCCAGCAGCCAAGATCCCGGGACTTGGAACACCGGGGAGCTGTTTTTT

v_call: TRBV5-6
clone_size: NA
j_call: TRBJ2-7
d_call: TRBD2
cdr3_aa: CASSREADRSQYF
cdr3_nt: TGTGCCAGCAGCCGGGAGGCCGATAGATCACAGTACTTC

v_call: TRBV12-3/TRBV12-4
clone_size: NA
j_call: TRBJ1-2
d_call: NA
cdr3_aa: CASSLLDRGGYTF
cdr3_nt: TGTGCCAGCAGTTTATTAGACAGAGGGGGCTACACCTTC

v_call: TRBV18
clone_size: NA
j_call: TRBJ2-7
d_call: NA
cdr3_aa: CASSAGTYTYEQYF
cdr3_nt: TGTGCCAGCTCTGCCGGGACGTATACCTACGAGCAGTACTTC

v_call: TRBV13
clone_size: NA
j_call: TRBJ2-2
d_call: TRBD1
cdr3_aa: CASSDRGYTGELFF
cdr3_nt: TGTGCCAGCAGCGACAGGGGGTACACCGGGGAGCTGTTTTTT

v_call: TRBV6-6
clone_size: NA
j_call: TRBJ2-7
d_call: TRBD2
cdr3_aa: CASRSGGVSYEQYF
cdr3_nt: TGTGCCAGCAGGAGCGGGGGGGTCTCCTACGAGCAGTACTTC

v_call: TRBV20-1
clone_size: once
j_call: TRBJ1-2
d_call: NA
cdr3_aa: CSASGYTF
cdr3_nt: TGCAGTGCTTCTGGCTACACCTTC

v_call: TRBV28
clone_size: NA
j_call: TRBJ1-3
d_call: NA
cdr3_aa: CASSLAGPSGNTIYF
cdr3_nt: TGTGCCAGCAGTTTGGCAGGTCCCTCTGGAAACACCATATATTTT

v_call: TRBV30
clone_size: once
j_call: TRBJ2-3
d_call: TRBD2
cdr3_aa: CAWRLAGTNTDTQYF
cdr3_nt: TGTGCCTGGAGACTAGCGGGGACCAACACAGATACGCAGTATTTT

v_call: TRBV6-2/TRBV6-3
clone_size: NA
j_call: TRBJ1-2
d_call: TRBD1
cdr3_aa: CASSYSGQASDYGYTF
cdr3_nt: TGTGCCAGCAGTTACTCGGGACAGGCTTCTGACTATGGCTACACCTTC

v_call: TRBV5-6
clone_size: NA
j_call: TRBJ1-6
d_call: NA
cdr3_aa: CASSDSTGINSPLHF
cdr3_nt: TGTGCCAGCAGTGACTCAACCGGGATAAATTCACCCCTCCACTTT

v_call: TRBV3-1/TRBV3-2
clone_size: NA
j_call: TRBJ1-6
d_call: NA
cdr3_aa: CASSQVVAGYNSPLHF
cdr3_nt: TGTGCCAGCAGCCAAGTGGTGGCAGGCTATAATTCACCCCTCCACTTT

v_call: TRBV2
clone_size: NA
j_call: TRBJ2-3
d_call: TRBD2
cdr3_aa: CASRKELAGPDTQYF
cdr3_nt: TGTGCCAGCAGGAAAGAACTAGCGGGGCCAGATACGCAGTATTTT

v_call: TRBV19
clone_size: NA
j_call: TRBJ2-4
d_call: TRBD1
cdr3_aa: CASSTLPGQVDIQYF
cdr3_nt: TGTGCCAGTAGTACTCTACCGGGACAGGTGGACATTCAGTACTTC

v_call: TRBV9
clone_size: NA
j_call: TRBJ1-2
d_call: NA
cdr3_aa: CASSVGIGANYGYTF
cdr3_nt: TGTGCCAGCAGCGTAGGGATCGGAGCTAACTATGGCTACACCTTC

v_call: TRBV5-1
clone_size: once
j_call: TRBJ2-7
d_call: TRBD1
cdr3_aa: CASSFGTGDEQYF
cdr3_nt: TGCGCCAGCAGCTTCGGGACAGGGGACGAGCAGTACTTC

v_call: TRBV14
clone_size: NA
j_call: TRBJ1-2
d_call: TRBD1
cdr3_aa: CASSSHRGLSRDGYTF
cdr3_nt: TGTGCCAGCAGCTCGCACAGGGGGCTCTCTCGGGATGGCTACACCTTC

v_call: TRBV7-2
clone_size: NA
j_call: TRBJ2-7
d_call: NA
cdr3_aa: CASSYDGLGSYEQYF
cdr3_nt: TGTGCCAGCAGCTACGACGGTCTCGGTTCCTACGAGCAGTACTTC

v_call: TRBV6-1
clone_size: NA
j_call: TRBJ2-3
d_call: TRBD1
cdr3_aa: CASSEAAGGPDTQYF
cdr3_nt: TGTGCCAGCAGTGAAGCCGCAGGGGGCCCAGATACGCAGTATTTT

v_call: TRBV24-1
clone_size: NA
j_call: TRBJ2-1
d_call: NA
cdr3_aa: CATSSQGRNEQFF
cdr3_nt: TGTGCCACCTCGTCTCAGGGTAGGAATGAGCAGTTCTTC

v_call: TRBV7-2
clone_size: NA
j_call: TRBJ2-1
d_call: NA
cdr3_aa: CASSFTSVGEQFF
cdr3_nt: TGTGCCAGCAGCTTTACCTCGGTTGGGGAGCAGTTCTTC

v_call: TRBV6-6
clone_size: NA
j_call: TRBJ2-5
d_call: NA
cdr3_aa: CASSSLSVSGGTQYF
cdr3_nt: TGTGCCAGCAGTTCACTTAGTGTTTCCGGAGGGACCCAGTACTTC

v_call: TRBV28
clone_size: NA
j_call: TRBJ1-4
d_call: NA
cdr3_aa: CASSLRAKGNEKLFF
cdr3_nt: TGTGCCAGCAGTTTAAGGGCCAAGGGTAATGAAAAACTGTTTTTT

v_call: TRBV19
clone_size: NA
j_call: TRBJ2-7
d_call: NA
cdr3_aa: CASSIRRGAYEQYF
cdr3_nt: TGTGCCAGTAGTATTAGGCGCGGGGCCTACGAGCAGTACTTC

v_call: TRBV21-1
clone_size: once
j_call: TRBJ2-3
d_call: NA
cdr3_aa: CASSGSGPSGWKDTQYF
cdr3_nt: TGTGCCAGCAGCGGATCCGGGCCTAGCGGTTGGAAAGATACGCAGTATTTT